This T cell receptor beta chain was recorded in a study of T cells in localized non-small cell lung cancer. Of note for this clone: Its antigen is undetermined.

Produced via immunoSEQ multiplex PCR; TCRdb's table is partial and in-frame only. The sample records around 29,000 clones, about nine tenths being singletons. Trimming removed 9 bases from V and 0 bases from J; junction bases left unmatched: 7. The CDR3 has 14 amino acids. CDR1 is ENHRY, CDR2 SYGVKD, per germline. Whole-study findings and limits: Longer survival (overall) was linked to higher T cell density in blood. Adjacent uninvolved lung tissue had the highest T cell clonality, exceeding tumor.

This receptor was obtained from a woman aged 35-75 years with stage III lung adenocarcinoma. The sequences come from peripheral blood mononuclear cells, collected before any cancer treatment. The V and J genes are TRBV10-3 and TRBJ1-1; TRBD1 aligns across 7 bases. The CDR3 loop is CAIRGQSMNTEAFF. In nucleotides, the CDR3 is TGTGCCATTCGGGGACAGAGCATGAACACTGAAGCTTTCTTT.